This paragraph covers one TCR beta chain sequence. The data belong to a study of blood T cell repertoires in COVID-19. Study-level background: Donors in the United States, Italy and Spain gave samples during acute or convalescent COVID-19. Sources were T cells, B-cell-depleted T cells, or PBMCs; the material itself was cDNA or gDNA.

The CDR3 sequence is 15 residues long. Germline CDR1 is SNHLY and CDR2 is FYNNEI. The V gene lost 4 bases and the J gene lost 2 bases, with 11 bases spanning the gap. Libraries were prepared by immunoSEQ multiplex PCR; TCRdb keeps only in-frame clonotypes and omits some of them. The sample shows about 220,000 clones, 80% to 85% of them seen only once. This clonotype originated in a woman aged 70-85 years with COVID-19, enrolled during active disease. Sequencing used peripheral blood. The chain couples TRBV2 to TRBJ2-2; D possibly corresponds to TRBD1 (5 bases). Here the CDR3 reads CASSVRTSNTGELFF. CDR3 nucleotides: TGTGCCAGCAGTGTCAGGACAAGTAACACCGGGGAGCTGTTTTTT.